This T cell receptor beta chain was documented in a study of beta chain features in type 1 diabetes. As for the study in general: Across every sample, over 100 million sorted cells were examined in total. Study-wide findings and caveats: Shortening of TCRB CDR3s, moderate but significant, appeared in all four CD4+ subsets of Type 1 diabetes patients. Small HLA sub-analyses could not settle whether HLA shapes TCRB rearrangement. Since sequencing was performed on cDNA, cells with high TCR expression could be over-represented.

The isolated RNA, all of it, was reverse transcribed, so expressed TCRB transcripts were what got sequenced. It was found that naive, central memory and regulatory T cell samples averaged around 3.5 million reads. The protocol was immunoSEQ multiplex PCR, while the TCRdb copy is restricted to in-frame clones and leaves out a portion. This sample has more than 550,000 clones; over 12% occur once, and the top ten carry around 0.04%. There are a few counts of this clone. Its specificity is unknown. In germline, CDR1 is SGHTA, CDR2 FQGNSA. This CDR3 contains 15 residues. V lost 3 bases, J lost 1 base, and 9 bases lay in between.

The sequencing input was naive CD4+ T cells from blood. This chain joins TRBV7-2 and TRBJ2-2, with a tentative D call TRBD1 (6 bases). This TCR was recovered from a man aged 18-30 years with type 1 diabetes. CDR3 protein: CASSFTGLNTGELFF. The CDR3 region has the DNA TGTGCCAGCAGCTTTACAGGGTTGAACACCGGGGAGCTGTTTTTT.